The rows below give T cell receptor beta chains drawn from one sample of a study of control samples from healthy donors and cancer patients. Clones were read by immunoSEQ multiplex PCR, and TCRdb kept only the in-frame ones, dropping some. The sample includes tens of thousands of clones, 85% to 95% of them seen just once. Sequenced sample: blood. Every receptor here comes from a woman aged 25-40 years in good health. The CDR3 runs from the conserved cysteine through the conserved F or W. A D gene is named only where the DNA matches it firmly. The listing skips clone size in some rows; elsewhere it reads once, few, many or a size class.

v_call: TRBV29-1
clone_size: .
d_call: .
j_call: TRBJ1-1
cdr3_aa: CSATTRLGNLPAFF
cdr3_nt: TGCAGCGCAACTACTAGACTCGGTAACTTGCCAGCTTTCTTT

v_call: TRBV15
clone_size: .
d_call: TRBD1
j_call: TRBJ1-5
cdr3_aa: CATSRRDRGNQPQHF
cdr3_nt: TGTGCCACCAGCAGGCGGGACAGGGGTAATCAGCCCCAGCATTTT

v_call: TRBV7-9
clone_size: .
d_call: TRBD1
j_call: TRBJ2-3
cdr3_aa: CASSQGTGGLDTQYF
cdr3_nt: TGTGCCAGCAGCCAGGGGACAGGGGGTTTGGATACGCAGTATTTT

v_call: TRBV24-1
clone_size: .
d_call: .
j_call: TRBJ2-5
cdr3_aa: CATSDPRGGRETQYF
cdr3_nt: TGTGCCACCAGTGACCCTAGAGGGGGGCGGGAGACCCAGTACTTC

v_call: TRBV3-1/TRBV3-2
clone_size: .
d_call: .
j_call: TRBJ2-7
cdr3_aa: CASSQDREQYF
cdr3_nt: TGTGCCAGCAGCCAAGATCGCGAGCAGTACTTC

v_call: TRBV7-6
clone_size: .
d_call: TRBD1
j_call: TRBJ1-1
cdr3_aa: CASSPQGDRNTEAFF
cdr3_nt: TGTGCCAGCAGCCCACAGGGGGATAGGAACACTGAAGCTTTCTTT

v_call: TRBV4-1
clone_size: .
d_call: TRBD2
j_call: TRBJ2-3
cdr3_aa: CASSRPGLADHTDTQYF
cdr3_nt: TGCGCCAGCAGCCGCCCAGGACTAGCGGACCACACAGATACGCAGTATTTT

v_call: TRBV15
clone_size: .
d_call: TRBD1
j_call: TRBJ2-1
cdr3_aa: CATSRTGVSSITNNEQFF
cdr3_nt: TGTGCCACCAGCCGAACAGGGGTATCGAGTATCACGAACAATGAGCAGTTCTTC

v_call: TRBV11-2
clone_size: .
d_call: .
j_call: TRBJ1-4
cdr3_aa: CASSLDLLQGATNEKLFF
cdr3_nt: TGTGCCAGCAGCTTAGATCTTCTCCAGGGCGCGACTAATGAAAAACTGTTTTTT

v_call: TRBV7-9
clone_size: .
d_call: TRBD2
j_call: TRBJ2-3
cdr3_aa: CASSLPGEGGSTDTQYF
cdr3_nt: TGTGCCAGCAGCTTACCCGGGGAGGGAGGAAGCACAGATACGCAGTATTTT

v_call: TRBV3-1/TRBV3-2
clone_size: .
d_call: TRBD2
j_call: TRBJ2-1
cdr3_aa: CASSQPLRSGGVDEQFF
cdr3_nt: TGTGCCAGCAGCCAGCCCCTTAGGAGCGGGGGGGTCGATGAGCAGTTCTTC

v_call: TRBV6-5
clone_size: .
d_call: TRBD2
j_call: TRBJ2-7
cdr3_aa: CASSYSGLAGNEQYF
cdr3_nt: TGTGCCAGCAGTTACTCAGGACTAGCGGGAAACGAGCAGTACTTC

v_call: TRBV7-6
clone_size: once
d_call: TRBD1
j_call: TRBJ2-7
cdr3_aa: CASSLVQGPYEQYF
cdr3_nt: TGTGCCAGCAGCTTAGTACAGGGGCCCTACGAGCAGTACTTC

v_call: TRBV6-5
clone_size: .
d_call: .
j_call: TRBJ1-1
cdr3_aa: CASILQRGTEAFF
cdr3_nt: TGTGCCAGTATTCTTCAGCGGGGAACTGAAGCTTTCTTT

v_call: TRBV9
clone_size: .
d_call: TRBD1
j_call: TRBJ2-7
cdr3_aa: CASSPGQTYEQYF
cdr3_nt: TGTGCCAGCAGCCCGGGACAGACCTACGAGCAGTACTTC

v_call: TRBV7-2
clone_size: .
d_call: .
j_call: TRBJ1-6
cdr3_aa: CASSSGRLGPLHF
cdr3_nt: TGTGCCAGCAGCTCGGGACGGCTTGGGCCCCTCCACTTT

v_call: TRBV7-9
clone_size: .
d_call: TRBD2
j_call: TRBJ2-3
cdr3_aa: CASTPESGDVGTQYF
cdr3_nt: TGTGCCAGCACCCCGGAAAGCGGGGACGTTGGGACGCAGTATTTT

v_call: TRBV12-5
clone_size: .
d_call: .
j_call: TRBJ1-1
cdr3_aa: CASGFGGNTEAFF
cdr3_nt: TGTGCTAGTGGTTTTGGCGGAAACACTGAAGCTTTCTTT

v_call: TRBV9
clone_size: once
d_call: .
j_call: TRBJ2-2
cdr3_aa: CASSVVGSRNTGELFF
cdr3_nt: TGTGCCAGCAGCGTAGTCGGCAGCCGGAACACCGGGGAGCTGTTTTTT

v_call: TRBV2
clone_size: .
d_call: .
j_call: TRBJ1-4
cdr3_aa: CASGRGRESEKLFF
cdr3_nt: TGTGCCAGCGGACGAGGACGTGAAAGTGAAAAACTGTTTTTT

v_call: TRBV5-1
clone_size: .
d_call: TRBD2
j_call: TRBJ2-1
cdr3_aa: CASKTSGRLGTSEQFF
cdr3_nt: TGCGCCAGCAAGACTAGCGGGAGGTTGGGGACTAGTGAGCAGTTCTTC